This entry lists 13 T cell receptor beta chains sequenced from one sample in a study of T cells in Graves' hyperthyroidism and ophthalmopathy. TCR beta CDR3 region amplification was performed from RNA transcripts. With the HTBI primer set, the TCR CDR3 went through a first round of RT-PCR. TCRdb fed the multiplex PCR reads into MiXCR, producing one record per CDR3 protein. The top ten hold less than 25% of the sample, which has roughly 180,000 distinct CDR3 sequences, about 9.4% seen once. Sequenced input: blood. These receptors came from a woman aged 18-29 years with Graves' hyperthyroidism that later progressed to Graves' ophthalmopathy.

This clonotype was observed a few times. The genes are TRBV19 and TRBJ2-3; possible D gene TRBD1, 5 bases. Trimming cost V 4 bases and J 1 base, with 15 bases left between them. The CDR3 is made up of 16 amino acids. In germline, CDR1 is LNHDA, CDR2 SQIVND (reference sequence). Here the CDR3 reads CASSTQQGTGTDTQYF. Here the CDR3 DNA reads TGTGCCAGTAGTACCCAGCAGGGTACAGGCACAGATACGCAGTATTTT.

The table lists this clonotype with a few counts. The J gene is TRBJ1-5, the V gene TRBV7-9, with D possibly TRBD1 on 6 matching bases. The germline CDR1 and CDR2 sequences are SEHNR and FQNEAQ (reference sequence). Trimming took off 4 bases at V and 3 bases at J, with 10 bases between the two ends. The CDR3 is 14 residues long. The CDR3 DNA is TGTGCCAGCAGCTCGGGACAAATCAATCAGCCCCAGCATTTT. Translating it yields CASSSGQINQPQHF.

This clonotype was counted many times. The genes are TRBV30 and TRBJ1-2, with D possibly matching TRBD1 (5 bases). The V gene lost 1 base and the J gene lost 5 bases, with 11 bases spanning the gap. This CDR3 is built from 13 residues. Germline V gene data show CDR1 as GTSNPN and CDR2 as SVGIG (reference sequence). CDR3 amino acids: CAWSGFTGYGYTF. The CDR3 region has the DNA TGTGCCTGGAGTGGGTTCACAGGATATGGCTACACCTTC.

This clonotype was seen at least ten times. This sequence joins TRBV12-3 or TRBV12-4 and TRBJ2-1; D is unresolved. V was trimmed by 0 bases and J by 1 base, leaving 7 bases between them. The CDR3 totals 15 residues. CDR3 protein: CASSLARISYNEQFF. The DNA for the CDR3 is TGTGCCAGCAGTTTAGCGCGAATATCCTACAATGAGCAGTTCTTC.

This clonotype occurred a few times. V usage is TRBV5-6 and J usage is TRBJ2-7, with D unclear. V dropped 2 bases and J dropped 4 bases, with 4 bases sitting between them. CDR3 size: 11 residues. The germline CDR1 and CDR2 sequences are SGHDT and YYEEEE. The CDR3 sequence is CASSFKYEQYF. CDR3 DNA: TGTGCCAGCAGCTTTAAATACGAGCAGTACTTC.

At least ten counts were recorded for this clonotype. V usage is TRBV19 and J usage is TRBJ1-1, with D uncertain. Germline CDR1 LNHDA, CDR2 SQIVND (reference sequence). This CDR3 has 14 amino acids. V was cut by 3 bases and J by 0 bases, with 8 bases left in between. The CDR3 protein is CASSIKLMNTEAFF. The CDR3 DNA reads as TGTGCCAGTAGTATTAAACTTATGAACACTGAAGCTTTCTTT.

This chain joins TRBV4-1 and TRBJ1-3; TRBD1 aligns across 10 bases. From germline, CDR1 is MGHRA and CDR2 YSYEKL. The CDR3 extends over 19 amino acids. V lost 3 bases, J lost 0 bases, and 11 bases stayed unmatched. The CDR3 sequence is CASSQDRDRGLLSGNTIYF. As DNA, the CDR3 is TGCGCCAGCAGCCAGGACCGGGACAGGGGACTCCTCTCTGGAAACACCATATATTTT.

The chain recombines TRBV9 with TRBJ2-2, with D possibly being TRBD1 (6 bases). Germline values: CDR1 SGDLS, CDR2 YYNGEE. The CDR3 covers 14 residues. Trimming removed 4 bases at V and 6 bases at J, with 13 bases between. The CDR3 DNA is TGTGCCAGCAGCCCCCAGACAGGACCCGGGGAGCTGTTTTTT. It translates to CASSPQTGPGELFF.

The rearrangement uses TRBV7-7 and TRBJ2-1; D gene ambiguous. From germline, CDR1 is SSHAT and CDR2 FNYEAQ (reference sequence). The CDR3 loop spans 13 amino acids. The V end was cut by 4 bases, the J end by 8 bases, with 12 bases between. The CDR3 protein is CASSSRLGDEQFF. Written as DNA, the CDR3 is TGTGCCAGCAGCTCCCGTCTCGGCGATGAGCAGTTCTTC.

The chain couples TRBV12-3 or TRBV12-4 to TRBJ2-7, with TRBD2 as a possible D gene (5 bases). CDR3 length equals 13 residues. The V end was cut by 6 bases, the J end by 2 bases, with 11 bases between. The DNA of the CDR3 is TGTGCCAGCAGGCCGGGGTATACCTACGAGCAGTACTTC. It translates to CASRPGYTYEQYF.

This clonotype has a handful of counts. The V gene is TRBV27, the J gene TRBJ1-6, with 12 bases identical to TRBD1. The CDR3 is made up of 16 amino acids. The germline V gene encodes CDR1 MNHEY and CDR2 SMNVEV (reference sequence). The V and J ends lost 4 bases and 10 bases, in that order; junction bases with no gene match: 8. The CDR3 nucleotides are TGTGCCAGCAGTTCTAGCCCGGGACAGGGGGCATCACCCCTCCACTTT. It codes for CASSSSPGQGASPLHF.

The chain links TRBV5-8 to TRBJ1-5; D call uncertain. Germline V CDR1 and CDR2: SGHTS, YDEGEE. V was shortened by 3 bases and J by 1 base, with 8 bases between the two germline ends. The CDR3 loop spans 14 amino acids. The CDR3, as DNA: TGTGCCAGCAGCTATACCTCGAGCAATCAGCCCCAGCATTTT. As protein: CASSYTSSNQPQHF.

In this sample, this clonotype turned up many times. This chain links TRBV29-1 with TRBJ2-3; 8 nucleotides match TRBD1. J gave up 6 bases and V 2 bases, and 10 bases lay outside the gene matches. Germline CDR1 is SQVTM and CDR2 is ANQGSEA. The CDR3 runs to 15 residues. In DNA, the CDR3 is TGCAGCGTTGAAAAGGGGCAGGGGGCTATGGATACGCAGTATTTT. It codes for CSVEKGQGAMDTQYF.